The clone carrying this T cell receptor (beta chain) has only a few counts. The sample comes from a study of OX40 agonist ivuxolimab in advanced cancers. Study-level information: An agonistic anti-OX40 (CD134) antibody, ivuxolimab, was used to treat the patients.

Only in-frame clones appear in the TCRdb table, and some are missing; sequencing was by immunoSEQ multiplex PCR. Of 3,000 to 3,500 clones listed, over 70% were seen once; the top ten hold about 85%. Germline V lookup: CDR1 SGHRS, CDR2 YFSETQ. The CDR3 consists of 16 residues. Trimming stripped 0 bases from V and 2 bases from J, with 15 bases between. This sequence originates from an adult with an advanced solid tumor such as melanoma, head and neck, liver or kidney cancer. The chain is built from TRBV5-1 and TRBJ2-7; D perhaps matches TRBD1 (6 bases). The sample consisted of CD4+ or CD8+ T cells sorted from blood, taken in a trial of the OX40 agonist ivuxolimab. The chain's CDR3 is CASSLAGFRDTYEQYF. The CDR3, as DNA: TGCGCCAGCAGCTTGGCCGGATTTCGGGACACCTACGAGCAGTACTTC.